This TCR beta chain was retrieved from a study of blood T cell repertoires in COVID-19. Study-level information: Samples of COVID-19 (acute and convalescent) were obtained from the United States, Italy and Spain. Sample material is recorded as cDNA or gDNA derived from T cells, B-cell-depleted T cells, or PBMCs.

In this sample, this clone turned up once. The J segment lost 4 bases and the V segment lost 6 bases, leaving 7 bases of the junction unmatched. The germline gives CDR1 SNHLY, CDR2 FYNNEI. The CDR3 consists of 14 residues. Authors' analysis steps: Quantification of nucleated cells was approximated via reference gene primer amplification. Data came from immunoSEQ multiplex PCR; TCRdb stores just in-frame clones and leaves some out. Clone size and the V and J calls come from that table; the DNA yielded D and trimming. The sample holds roughly 130,000 clones; roughly 80% are singletons and the top ten take 12%.

The source is a woman between 55 and 75 years old with acute or convalescent COVID-19. This chain uses TRBV2 with TRBJ1-1; 8 nucleotides match TRBD1. Sequencing was done on a sample of peripheral blood. The CDR3 DNA follows: TGTGCCAGCAGGGGCCAGGGGGCGAGCACTGAAGCTTTCTTT. Its translation is CASRGQGASTEAFF.